One and the same sample provided the 24 T cell receptor beta chains below, sequenced in a study of CD8 T cells in ankylosing spondylitis. No antigen has been assigned to these receptors. Findings and caveats of the study: A motif in TCR beta, a set of about 8 highly homologous variants, appeared characteristic of ankylosing spondylitis blood.

A single record per CDR3 protein comes from TCRdb applying MiXCR to the 5' RACE reads. The sample shows fewer than 750,000 distinct CDR3 sequences, roughly 19% of them seen only once. Sequencing was done on a sample of blood, either unsorted or a sorted T cell fraction (not recorded which). Receptors originate from a male donor with ankylosing spondylitis.

This clonotype was observed a handful of times. The J gene is TRBJ1-4, the V gene TRBV7-2; the D gene is possibly TRBD1 (6 bases). The CDR3 consists of 15 residues. V was shortened by 0 bases and J by 11 bases, with 16 bases between the two germline ends. CDR1 SGHTA and CDR2 FQGNSA come from the germline V gene. CDR3 coding DNA: TGTGCCAGCAGCTTAGCGGCAGGGGTGGAGGAGAAACTGTTTTTT. Its protein product is CASSLAAGVEEKLFF. Supplemented by reference TRBV7-2 and TRBJ1-4, the full variable domain reads GAGVSQSPSNKVTEKGKDVELRCDPISGHTALYWYRQSLGQGLEFLIYFQGNSAPDKSGLPSDRFSAERTGGSVSTLTIQRTQQEDSAVYLCASSLAAGVEEKLFFGSGTQLSVL.

This clonotype came up a few times. In DNA, the CDR3 is TGCGCCAGCAGCTCCCTCTGGACAGGGGGCTCCTACGAGCAGTACTTC. Residues: CASSSLWTGGSYEQYF. The gene calls are TRBV4-1 and TRBJ2-7; the match to TRBD1 covers 10 bases. The CDR3 contains 16 residues. Germline CDR1 MGHRA, CDR2 YSYEKL. After removal of 5 bases from V and 0 bases from J, the junction contained 7 bases not matched to a gene.

The chain carries TRBV20-1 and TRBJ2-1; 14 positions agree with TRBD2. The CDR3 is 19 amino acids. Germline-derived CDR1 and CDR2 are DFQATT and SNEGSKA (reference sequence). Losses at the gene ends were 4 bases for V and 4 bases for J; bases not matched to a gene: 15. The CDR3 reads CSATPGTSGRLREYNEQFF. As DNA, the CDR3 is TGCAGTGCTACCCCCGGGACTAGCGGGAGACTCCGGGAGTACAATGAGCAGTTCTTC.

The chain carries TRBV12-3 or TRBV12-4 and TRBJ2-3, with 7 bases fitting TRBD1. The CDR3 contains 15 residues. J was trimmed by 6 bases and V by 3 bases; bases with no gene match: 9. The CDR3, as DNA: TGTGCCAGCAGTTTTGCTGACGGGACAGAGGATACGCAGTATTTT. This encodes CASSFADGTEDTQYF.

The sample holds a few counts of this clonotype. The J gene is TRBJ1-1, the V gene TRBV3-1; a weak D match, TRBD1 (6 bases). The CDR3 sequence is 14 residues long. The V gene's germline CDR1 is LGHDT and CDR2 YNNKEL (reference sequence). Trimming cost V 3 bases and J 6 bases, with 14 bases left between them. The CDR3 sequence is CASSHPETGSEAFF. The DNA for the CDR3 is TGTGCCAGCAGCCACCCCGAGACAGGATCTGAAGCTTTCTTT.

This clonotype has at least ten counts. The rearrangement links TRBV12-3 or TRBV12-4 to TRBJ2-7; no definite D call. The V end lost 0 bases, the J end lost 6 bases, and 9 bases lay between the germline ends. The CDR3 is 13 residues long. The CDR3 spells CASSLAPASEQYF. As DNA, the CDR3 is TGTGCCAGCAGTTTAGCCCCGGCTTCCGAGCAGTACTTC.

The V call is TRBV5-1, the J call TRBJ1-2, with 9 bases aligning to TRBD1. J gave up 6 bases and V 3 bases, and 9 bases lay outside the gene matches. Per germline, CDR1 SGHRS and CDR2 YFSETQ. The CDR3 loop spans 15 amino acids. CDR3 residues: CASSYISDRGDGYTF. CDR3 in DNA: TGCGCCAGCAGCTACATCTCCGACAGGGGGGATGGCTACACCTTC.

This clonotype was counted between two and nine times. The chain is built from TRBV18 and TRBJ2-1, with D perhaps matching TRBD2 (5 bases). Per the germline V gene, CDR1 is KGHSH and CDR2 is LQKENI. Trimming took 3 bases from V and 3 from J, leaving 15 bases between them. The CDR3 has 16 amino acids. The CDR3 loop is CASSPVAGSVYNEQFF. For the CDR3, the DNA is TGTGCCAGCTCACCCGTGGCGGGCTCGGTCTACAATGAGCAGTTCTTC.

The chain combines TRBV7-2 with TRBJ1-2; no reliable D call. Trimming stripped 0 bases from V and 0 bases from J, with 14 bases between. The CDR3 runs to 17 residues. The germline gives CDR1 SGHTA, CDR2 FQGNSA. CDR3 sequence: CASSLALARRANYGYTF. The CDR3 DNA reads TGTGCCAGCAGCTTAGCGCTGGCGCGGAGGGCTAACTATGGCTACACCTTC.

In its sample, this clonotype was seen many times. The chain links TRBV5-1 to TRBJ1-2; D may be TRBD1 (6 bases). Germline CDR1 and CDR2: SGHRS and YFSETQ. CDR3 length equals 16 residues. V gave up 0 bases and J gave up 4 bases, with 16 bases separating them. The CDR3 DNA reads TGCGCCAGCAGCTTGGTGGGGGCAGGAGAAAGCTATGGCTACACCTTC. Translating it yields CASSLVGAGESYGYTF.

The CDR3 sequence is CATEAVWGANVLTF. The CDR3 DNA reads as TGCGCCACCGAAGCAGTGTGGGGGGCCAACGTCCTGACTTTC. The chain recombines TRBV4-1 with TRBJ2-6; D unresolved. The V gene's germline CDR1 is MGHRA and CDR2 YSYEKL. V was pared by 10 bases and J by 4 bases, with 14 bases between. The CDR3 is 14 residues long.

In this sample, this clonotype turned up a few times. The chain employs TRBV9 and TRBJ2-5; D is ambiguous. Trimming removed 1 base from V and 4 bases from J, with 8 bases in between. Germline CDR1 reads SGDLS; CDR2 reads YYNGEE. The CDR3 covers 13 residues. The CDR3 region is CASSVSDGETQYF. In DNA form, the CDR3 reads TGTGCCAGCAGCGTATCAGATGGAGAGACCCAGTACTTC.

V and J are TRBV12-3 or TRBV12-4 and TRBJ1-1; a weak D match, TRBD1 (6 bases). Deletions cut 5 bases from V and 2 bases from J, with 12 bases between. This CDR3 has 14 amino acids. The CDR3 nucleotides are TGTGCCAGCAGTCAGACAGGATACAACACTGAAGCTTTCTTT. Translation: CASSQTGYNTEAFF.

The chain is built from TRBV27 and TRBJ2-2, with 9 bases matching TRBD2. CDR1 and CDR2 (germline): MNHEY, SMNVEV (reference sequence). The CDR3 spans 18 residues. The V segment lost 1 base and the J segment 7 bases; nucleotides outside the gene matches: 13. DNA for the CDR3: TGTGCCAGCAGTTTATTACTAGCGGGCCCTAGGGGCATCGGGGAGCTGTTTTTT. This sequence encodes CASSLLLAGPRGIGELFF.

The J gene is TRBJ2-3, the V gene TRBV20-1, with TRBD2 identical over 7 bases. The germline V gene has CDR1 DFQATT and CDR2 SNEGSKA (reference sequence). This CDR3 spans 12 amino acids. J lost 11 bases, V lost 5 bases, and 10 bases had no gene match. In DNA form, the CDR3 reads TGCAGTGCTCCTGCGGGGGTCCGGGGGCAGTATTTT. This sequence encodes CSAPAGVRGQYF.

The chain links TRBV29-1 to TRBJ1-1; D is unresolved. This CDR3 is 11 amino acids long. The ends were cut back, 5 bases at V and 8 bases at J, with 12 bases in the middle. CDR1 is SQVTM, CDR2 ANQGSEA, per germline. CDR3 DNA sequence: TGCAGCGTTCGCCCCGGGAGGGAAGCTTTCTTT. This sequence encodes CSVRPGREAFF.

This clonotype was seen only a few times. The chain has TRBV7-2 and TRBJ2-7; TRBD1 matches 8 bases. V gave up 3 bases and J gave up 9 bases; unmatched junction bases: 1. CDR3 size: 11 residues. CDR1 and CDR2 from the germline V gene are SGHTA and FQGNSA. For the CDR3, the DNA is TGTGCCAGCAGCTTTGGACAGGGGCAGTACTTC. Its protein product is CASSFGQGQYF.

This clonotype was seen more than once but under ten times. The chain uses TRBV5-1 and TRBJ2-1; 9 positions match TRBD2. CDR1 and CDR2 (germline): SGHRS, YFSETQ. CDR3 length: 16 residues. The V segment lost 4 bases and the J segment 5 bases; nucleotides outside the gene matches: 10. CDR3 amino acids: CASSGKRGAPNNEQFF. For the CDR3, the DNA is TGCGCCAGCAGCGGGAAGCGGGGGGCTCCGAACAATGAGCAGTTCTTC.

This clonotype has only a few counts. The chain couples TRBV20-1 to TRBJ1-5; 7 bases match TRBD1. V was pared by 3 bases and J by 0 bases, with 8 bases of the junction left unmatched. The CDR3 runs to 16 residues. Germline CDR1 and CDR2: DFQATT and SNEGSKA (reference sequence). CDR3 protein: CSASRGQSFSNQPQHF. Here the CDR3 DNA reads TGCAGTGCTAGTCGGGGACAGTCTTTTAGCAATCAGCCCCAGCATTTT.

This clonotype was found a few times. The genes are TRBV9 and TRBJ2-1, with unresolved D. The CDR3 covers 13 residues. Germline assignment: CDR1 SGDLS and CDR2 YYNGEE. Trimming left V 1 base short and J 9 bases short, with 11 bases between. The CDR3 DNA reads as TGTGCCAGCAGCGTACCCGGGTACGGTGAGCAGTTCTTC. This translates into CASSVPGYGEQFF. Together with reference TRBV9 and TRBJ2-1, the CDR3 gives the full variable domain: DSGVTQTPKHLITATGQRVTLRCSPRSGDLSVYWYQQSLDQGLQFLIQYYNGEERAKGNILERFSAQQFPDLHSELNLSSLELGDSALYFCASSVPGYGEQFFGPGTRLTVL.

The chain links TRBV2 to TRBJ2-7; 7 bases align to TRBD1. CDR1 and CDR2 from the germline V gene are SNHLY and FYNNEI. The CDR3 spans 14 residues. Trimming at V came to 6 bases and at J to 0 bases, leaving 5 bases not matched to a gene. CDR3 nucleotides: TGTGCCAGCAGGGTAGGGACAGACTCCTACGAGCAGTACTTC. This translates into CASRVGTDSYEQYF.

V and J are TRBV20-1 and TRBJ2-5, with D tentatively TRBD1 or TRBD2 (5 bases each). The CDR3 is made up of 14 amino acids. V gave up 4 bases and J gave up 5 bases, with 17 bases separating them. Germline-derived CDR1 and CDR2 are DFQATT and SNEGSKA (reference sequence). The CDR3 reads CSAKPYGGSETQYF. DNA for the CDR3: TGCAGTGCTAAGCCTTATGGGGGTAGTGAGACCCAGTACTTC.

This clonotype was picked up a small number of times. The V and J genes are TRBV20-1 and TRBJ2-7; D is perhaps TRBD2 (5 bases). The CDR3 consists of 15 residues. From germline, CDR1 is DFQATT and CDR2 SNEGSKA (reference sequence). V was trimmed by 0 bases and J by 2 bases, leaving 14 bases between them. CDR3 DNA sequence: TGCAGTGCTAGAGATAGGCGGCTGGAGGCCTACGAGCAGTACTTC. Its translation: CSARDRRLEAYEQYF.

In its sample, this clonotype was seen a few times. CDR3 residues: CASSYSGGPSGYGYTF. As DNA, the CDR3 is TGTGCCAGCAGTTACTCTGGGGGACCGAGTGGCTATGGCTACACCTTC. The chain joins TRBV6-2 or TRBV6-3 to TRBJ1-2, with a possible D match to TRBD1 (5 bases). Trimming stripped 0 bases from V and 4 bases from J, with 15 bases between. CDR3 size: 16 residues. Germline assignment: CDR1 MNHEY and CDR2 SVGEGT.